This TCR beta chain is from a study of blood T cell repertoires in COVID-19. In the study overall: Sites in the United States, Italy and Spain provided acute and convalescent COVID-19 samples. PBMCs, B-cell-depleted T cells, or T cells provided the cDNA or gDNA that made up the material.

V dropped 2 bases and J dropped 3 bases, with 8 bases sitting between them. This CDR3 is built from 13 residues. From germline, CDR1 is LNHDA and CDR2 SQIVND (reference sequence). Methods used by the authors: Quantification of nucleated cells was approximated via reference gene primer amplification. TCRdb's copy holds only in-frame clones and misses some; the assay was immunoSEQ multiplex PCR. V and J calls and clone size are as listed in that table; D and trimming were resolved from the DNA. The table shows fewer than 250,000 clones, with roughly nine tenths occurring only once. Sequencing was done on a sample of peripheral blood. The TCR comes from a man in his forties with acute or convalescent COVID-19. J is TRBJ2-7 and V is TRBV19; D remains unclear. CDR3: CASSIRILYEQYF. CDR3 coding DNA: TGTGCCAGTAGTATACGCATACTCTACGAGCAGTACTTC.